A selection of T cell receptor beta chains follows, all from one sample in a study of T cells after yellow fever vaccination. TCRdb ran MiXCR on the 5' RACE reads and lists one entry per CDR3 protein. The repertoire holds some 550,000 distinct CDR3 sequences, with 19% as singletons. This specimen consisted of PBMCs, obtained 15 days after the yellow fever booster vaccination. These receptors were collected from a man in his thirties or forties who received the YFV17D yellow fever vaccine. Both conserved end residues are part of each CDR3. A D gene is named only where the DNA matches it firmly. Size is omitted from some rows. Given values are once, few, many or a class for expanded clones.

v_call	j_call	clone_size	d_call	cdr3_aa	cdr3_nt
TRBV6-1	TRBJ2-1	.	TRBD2	CASSFLAGFGEQFF	TGTGCCAGCAGCTTTCTAGCGGGGTTTGGAGAGCAGTTCTTC
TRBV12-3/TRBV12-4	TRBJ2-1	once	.	CASSLRTGRMNEQFF	TGTGCCAGCAGTTTGAGAACGGGCCGGATGAATGAGCAGTTCTTC
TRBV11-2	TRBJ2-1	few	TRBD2	CASSSGLAGEDEQFF	TGTGCCAGCAGCTCGGGACTAGCGGGAGAGGATGAGCAGTTCTTC
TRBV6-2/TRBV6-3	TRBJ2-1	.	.	CASSDTGTYNEQFF	TGTGCCAGCAGTGACACGGGCACCTACAATGAGCAGTTCTTC
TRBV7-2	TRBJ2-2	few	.	CASSSGQTPPGELFF	TGTGCCAGCAGCTCTGGACAGACCCCCCCCGGGGAGCTGTTTTTT
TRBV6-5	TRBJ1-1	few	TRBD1	CASSHRGTTEAFF	TGTGCCAGCAGTCACAGGGGGACGACTGAAGCTTTCTTT
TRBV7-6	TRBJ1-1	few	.	CASSPRDTSRGTEAFF	TGTGCCAGCAGCCCCCGGGACACATCGCGGGGCACTGAAGCTTTCTTT
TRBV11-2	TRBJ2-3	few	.	CASSWAGTSTDTQYF	TGTGCCAGCAGCTGGGCCGGGACATCCACAGATACGCAGTATTTT
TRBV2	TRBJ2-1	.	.	CATRWLRDNEQFF	TGTGCCACCAGGTGGCTCAGGGACAATGAGCAGTTCTTC
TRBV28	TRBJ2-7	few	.	CASSFRGVGYEQYF	TGTGCCAGCAGTTTTAGGGGAGTTGGCTACGAGCAGTACTTC
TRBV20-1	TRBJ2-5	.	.	CSAGSQNHQETQYF	TGCAGTGCTGGTTCACAGAACCACCAAGAGACCCAGTACTTC
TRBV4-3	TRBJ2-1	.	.	CASSHDYHNEQFF	TGCGCCAGCAGCCATGACTATCACAATGAGCAGTTCTTC
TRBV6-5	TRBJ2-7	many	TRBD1	CASRGQSYEQYF	TGTGCCAGCCGGGGACAGTCCTACGAGCAGTACTTC
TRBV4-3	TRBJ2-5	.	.	CASSQDHNGETQYF	TGCGCCAGCAGCCAAGATCACAACGGTGAGACCCAGTACTTC
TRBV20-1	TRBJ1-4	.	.	CSARAGATNEKLFF	TGCAGTGCTAGAGCGGGGGCAACTAATGAAAAACTGTTTTTT
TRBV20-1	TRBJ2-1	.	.	CSASGSSYEQFF	TGCAGTGCTAGCGGGAGTTCTTATGAGCAGTTCTTC
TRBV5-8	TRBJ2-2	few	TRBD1	CASSLASGTGGSRELFF	TGTGCCAGCAGCTTGGCCTCCGGGACAGGGGGCTCCCGGGAGCTGTTTTTT
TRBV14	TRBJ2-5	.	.	CASSQVPRGPQETQYF	TGTGCCAGCAGCCAAGTTCCGAGGGGACCCCAAGAGACCCAGTACTTC
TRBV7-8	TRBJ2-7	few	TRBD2	CASSLGGGFYEQYF	TGTGCCAGCAGCTTAGGCGGGGGGTTCTACGAGCAGTACTTC
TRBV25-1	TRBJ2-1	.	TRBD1	CASSELGDRATDEQFF	TGTGCCAGCAGTGAATTAGGGGACAGGGCCACGGATGAGCAGTTCTTC
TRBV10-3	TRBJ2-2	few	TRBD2	CAISSGRNTGELFF	TGTGCCATATCTAGCGGGAGGAACACCGGGGAGCTGTTTTTT
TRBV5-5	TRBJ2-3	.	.	CASTLTRATDTQYF	TGTGCCAGCACACTGACTAGAGCGACAGATACGCAGTATTTT
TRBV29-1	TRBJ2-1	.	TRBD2	CSVVGRGRDEQFF	TGCAGCGTTGTTGGGAGGGGTAGGGATGAGCAGTTCTTC
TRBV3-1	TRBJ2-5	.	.	CASSQRGSGGLETQYF	TGTGCCAGCAGCCAAAGGGGGAGCGGCGGTTTGGAGACCCAGTACTTC
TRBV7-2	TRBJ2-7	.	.	CASSLADLRYYEQYF	TGTGCCAGCAGCTTAGCCGACCTTAGGTACTACGAGCAGTACTTC
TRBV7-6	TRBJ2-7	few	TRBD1	CASSSDRADEQYF	TGTGCCAGCAGCTCCGACAGGGCCGACGAGCAGTACTTC
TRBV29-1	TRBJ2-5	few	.	CSVNMGGRETQYF	TGCAGCGTAAACATGGGGGGGCGGGAGACCCAGTACTTC
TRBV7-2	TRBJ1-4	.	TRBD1	CASSSQGGREKLFF	TGTGCCAGCAGCTCCCAGGGGGGGCGTGAAAAACTGTTTTTT
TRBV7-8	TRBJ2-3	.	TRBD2	CASSLPRAGAYF	TGTGCCAGCAGCTTGCCTCGGGCGGGAGCCTATTTT
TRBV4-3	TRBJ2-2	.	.	CASSPWADSPTRELFF	TGCGCCAGCAGCCCCTGGGCCGATTCCCCCACCAGGGAGCTGTTTTTT
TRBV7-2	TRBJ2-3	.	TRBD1	CASSLGTAAGAQYF	TGTGCCAGCAGCTTGGGGACAGCTGCCGGGGCGCAGTATTTT
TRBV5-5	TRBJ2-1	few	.	CASSLVVVGSAGNEQFF	TGTGCCAGCAGCTTGGTCGTTGTTGGCTCGGCGGGGAATGAGCAGTTCTTC
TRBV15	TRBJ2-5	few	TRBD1	CATSSYRGQETQYF	TGTGCCACCAGCAGTTACAGGGGGCAGGAGACCCAGTACTTC